These 32 T cell receptor beta chains were sequenced from one sample in a study of cytomegalovirus exposure and HLA in healthy donors. Amplification used 60 Vbeta primers and 13 Jbeta primers. Libraries were prepared by immunoSEQ multiplex PCR; TCRdb keeps only in-frame clonotypes and omits some of them. The repertoire holds more than 150,000 clones, with about 80% as singletons. Material for sequencing was PBMCs. All receptors come from a man between 40 and 49 years old in good health and CMV-seronegative.

In this sample, this clone turned up once. The chain joins TRBV28 to TRBJ1-2; 8 bases fit TRBD1. Germline lookup yields CDR1 MDHEN and CDR2 SYDVKM. V dropped 10 bases and J dropped 2; count of bases not matched to a gene: 6. The CDR3 is 13 residues long. Here the CDR3 reads CAILRTGNYGYTF. CDR3 in DNA: TGTGCCATCCTAAGGACAGGGAACTATGGCTACACCTTC.

This chain links TRBV30 with TRBJ2-3; the match to TRBD2 covers 13 bases. The CDR3 has 16 amino acids. Germline V gene lookup returns CDR1 GTSNPN and CDR2 SVGIG (reference sequence). J lost 1 base, V lost 3 bases, and 4 bases had no gene match. Here the CDR3 DNA reads TGTGCCTGGAGGGAAGGACTAGCGGGGGGCACAGATACGCAGTATTTT. This sequence encodes CAWREGLAGGTDTQYF.

This chain joins TRBV7-2 and TRBJ2-7, with 7 bases that match TRBD1. V dropped 5 bases and J dropped 5; count of bases not matched to a gene: 3. Germline-derived CDR1 and CDR2 are SGHTA and FQGNSA. This CDR3 has 12 amino acids. CDR3 loop: CASSQTGDEQYF. The CDR3 nucleotides are TGTGCCAGCAGCCAAACAGGGGACGAGCAGTACTTC.

The chain has TRBV4-3 and TRBJ2-5; D is perhaps TRBD2 (6 bases). Trimming cost V 0 bases and J 5 bases, with 19 bases left between them. The CDR3 runs to 17 residues. Germline loops: CDR1 LGHNA, CDR2 YSLEER. The DNA for the CDR3 is TGCGCCAGCAGCCAAGAAGGGGCCCGGGGGTTGGGGGAGACCCAGTACTTC. It yields the protein CASSQEGARGLGETQYF.

The chain has TRBV15 and TRBJ2-1, with D unresolved. V shed 1 base and J shed 2 bases, with 6 bases lying between them. The germline V gene encodes CDR1 LNHNV and CDR2 YYDKDF (reference sequence). The CDR3 is 14 amino acids. CDR3 in DNA: TGTGCCACCAGCAGAGTTCGCGCCTACAATGAGCAGTTCTTC. Protein: CATSRVRAYNEQFF.

V usage is TRBV27 and J usage is TRBJ2-5; weak D call: TRBD1 (6 bases). Germline V gives CDR1 MNHEY, CDR2 SMNVEV (reference sequence). V shed 4 bases and J shed 4 bases, with 19 bases lying between them. The CDR3 extends over 16 amino acids. The CDR3 reads CASSSIRGPNLETQYF. DNA for the CDR3: TGTGCCAGCAGTTCAATCAGGGGACCCAACCTAGAGACCCAGTACTTC.

V usage is TRBV18 and J usage is TRBJ2-5; a weak D match, TRBD2 (5 bases). The DNA end is more similar to TRBJ2-7, so the J call may be wrong. The CDR3 has 13 residues. Per germline, CDR1 KGHSH and CDR2 LQKENI. The CDR3 DNA sequence: TGTGCCAGCTCAAGGACTCGCGAATACGAGCAGTACTTC. Its translation: CASSRTREYEQYF.

The J gene is TRBJ2-7, the V gene TRBV9; 7 positions agree with TRBD1. V was pared by 4 bases and J by 4 bases, with 11 bases of the junction left unmatched. This CDR3 comprises 15 residues. Germline CDR1 reads SGDLS; CDR2 reads YYNGEE. CDR3 protein: CASSFDRAFRYEQYF. CDR3 nucleotides: TGTGCCAGCAGCTTCGACAGGGCTTTTCGATACGAGCAGTACTTC.

This clone was seen just once. The chain combines TRBV5-6 with TRBJ2-1; no firm D call. The germline CDR1 and CDR2 sequences are SGHDT and YYEEEE. V was shortened by 4 bases and J by 4 bases, with 9 bases between the two germline ends. The CDR3 is 13 amino acids. CDR3: CASSRINYNEQFF. Written as DNA, the CDR3 is TGTGCCAGCAGCCGTATAAATTACAATGAGCAGTTCTTC. Supplemented by reference TRBV5-6 and TRBJ2-1, the full variable domain reads DAGVTQSPTHLIKTRGQQVTLRCSPKSGHDTVSWYQQALGQGPQFIFQYYEEEERQRGNFPDRFSGHQFPNYSSELNVNALLLGDSALYLCASSRINYNEQFFGPGTRLTVL.

CDR3 region: CAIHSGRADRDEQFF. CDR3 DNA: TGTGCCATTCATAGCGGGAGGGCCGATCGGGATGAGCAGTTCTTC. This chain connects TRBV10-3 to TRBJ2-1; 11 bases map to TRBD2. This CDR3 is built from 15 residues. The germline V gene has CDR1 ENHRY and CDR2 SYGVKD. With 9 bases clipped from V and 8 bases from J, the junction kept 12 bases outside the gene matches.

The V gene is TRBV20-1, the J gene TRBJ1-2; D remains ambiguous. The CDR3 runs 11 residues. Germline V lookup: CDR1 DFQATT, CDR2 SNEGSKA (reference sequence). Trimming removed 2 bases from V and 4 bases from J, with 5 bases in between. CDR3 amino acids: CSARRVYGYTF. As DNA, the CDR3 is TGCAGTGCTAGACGGGTCTATGGCTACACCTTC.

V gene TRBV19 combines with J gene TRBJ2-1; 9 bases are a match to TRBD2. The CDR3 totals 18 residues. V dropped 1 base and J dropped 0; count of bases not matched to a gene: 7. Germline V gene lookup returns CDR1 LNHDA and CDR2 SQIVND (reference sequence). The CDR3 loop reads CASSIGPSGVSSYNEQFF. The CDR3 region has the DNA TGTGCCAGTAGTATAGGTCCTAGCGGGGTTAGCTCCTACAATGAGCAGTTCTTC.

The rearrangement joins TRBV7-2 to TRBJ1-1, with TRBD1 as a possible D gene (6 bases). CDR3 length: 14 amino acids. Trimming removed 3 bases from V and 7 bases from J, with 15 bases in between. Germline V gives CDR1 SGHTA, CDR2 FQGNSA. In DNA form, the CDR3 reads TGTGCCAGCAGCTTCGCGGGGGGCGAGAATGAAGCTTTCTTT. Residues: CASSFAGGENEAFF.

The genes are TRBV5-1 and TRBJ1-1, with 9 positions matching TRBD1. J lost 0 bases, V lost 4 bases, and 4 bases had no gene match. The CDR3 is made up of 15 amino acids. Germline V gives CDR1 SGHRS, CDR2 YFSETQ. DNA of the CDR3: TGCGCCAGCAGCGAAGGGACAGGGCTGAACACTGAAGCTTTCTTT. It yields the protein CASSEGTGLNTEAFF.

The chain has TRBV7-3 and TRBJ2-5; possibly TRBD2 for D (5 bases). V was trimmed by 3 bases and J by 1 base, leaving 9 bases between them. CDR1 and CDR2 from the germline V gene are SGHTA and FQGTGA. This CDR3 is built from 14 residues. The CDR3 DNA follows: TGTGCCAGCAGCTTGGGCGGGCCCCAAGAGACCCAGTACTTC. Protein sequence: CASSLGGPQETQYF.

This clone showed up just once. The gene calls are TRBV7-9 and TRBJ2-5, with D possibly TRBD2 on 6 matching bases. This CDR3 region has 13 residues. Trimming removed 6 bases from V and 5 bases from J, with 13 bases in between. In germline, CDR1 is SEHNR, CDR2 FQNEAQ (reference sequence). CDR3 sequence reads: CASRGTGVETQYF. The CDR3 region has the DNA TGTGCCAGCAGGGGCACGGGGGTCGAGACCCAGTACTTC.

The chain links TRBV13 to TRBJ2-3; D may be TRBD2 (6 bases). CDR3 size: 11 residues. V lost 4 bases and J 8 bases, leaving 7 bases between the germline ends. Germline V gene lookup returns CDR1 PRHDT and CDR2 FYEKMQ (reference sequence). CDR3 DNA sequence: TGTGCCAGCAGCTACGGGAGTACGCAGTATTTT. Its translation: CASSYGSTQYF.

V gene TRBV5-1 combines with J gene TRBJ1-6, with 8 bases that match TRBD1. The length of the CDR3 is 14 residues. Germline V gene data show CDR1 as SGHRS and CDR2 as YFSETQ. The V segment lost 6 bases and the J segment 7 bases; nucleotides outside the gene matches: 6. The CDR3 DNA follows: TGCGCCAGCACCCTGACAGGGGACAATTCACCCCTCCACTTT. It specifies CASTLTGDNSPLHF.

The rearrangement links TRBV9 to TRBJ2-3; a possible D gene is TRBD2 (6 bases). V dropped 0 bases and J dropped 5 bases, with 10 bases sitting between them. The CDR3 loop spans 14 amino acids. Germline values: CDR1 SGDLS, CDR2 YYNGEE. CDR3 nucleotides: TGTGCCAGCAGCGTAGGACTAGACAAAGATACGCAGTATTTT. Its protein is CASSVGLDKDTQYF. The variable domain in full, completed from reference TRBV9 and TRBJ2-3, reads DSGVTQTPKHLITATGQRVTLRCSPRSGDLSVYWYQQSLDQGLQFLIQYYNGEERAKGNILERFSAQQFPDLHSELNLSSLELGDSALYFCASSVGLDKDTQYFGPGTRLTVL.

This clone was picked up a small number of times. The genes are TRBV7-9 and TRBJ1-6; tentative D call: TRBD1 (6 bases). Germline loops: CDR1 SEHNR, CDR2 FQNEAQ (reference sequence). This CDR3 spans 15 amino acids. V shed 0 bases and J shed 6 bases, with 9 bases lying between them. This CDR3 reads CASSLAGQLNSPLHF. Written as DNA, the CDR3 is TGTGCCAGCAGCTTAGCTGGACAGCTTAATTCACCCCTCCACTTT. Together with reference TRBV7-9 and TRBJ1-6, the CDR3 gives the full variable domain: DTGVSQNPRHKITKRGQNVTFRCDPISEHNRLYWYRQTLGQGPEFLTYFQNEAQLEKSRLLSDRFSAERPKGSFSTLEIQRTEQGDSAMYLCASSLAGQLNSPLHFGNGTRLTVT.

This sequence joins TRBV2 and TRBJ2-7; possible D gene TRBD1, 6 bases. Germline assignment: CDR1 SNHLY and CDR2 FYNNEI. V lost 5 bases and J 7 bases, leaving 21 bases between the germline ends. This CDR3 spans 15 amino acids. Written as DNA, the CDR3 is TGTGCCAGCAGTACTAACTCTAACAGGGTTTGGGAGCAGTACTTC. It is translated as CASSTNSNRVWEQYF.

This rearrangement joins TRBV6-5 to TRBJ2-3; 8 nucleotides line up with TRBD2. Germline trimming cut 8 bases from V and 5 bases from J; bases unmatched to any gene: 9. Germline V lookup: CDR1 MNHEY, CDR2 SVGAGI. CDR3 length: 14 amino acids. The CDR3: CASGQRGSGDTQYF. The CDR3 bases are TGTGCCAGCGGTCAGCGGGGGTCTGGAGATACGCAGTATTTT.

The chain is built from TRBV9 and TRBJ2-3; D not certain. Germline CDR1 SGDLS, CDR2 YYNGEE. The V gene lost 3 bases and the J gene lost 0 bases, with 14 bases spanning the gap. The CDR3 runs 16 residues. The CDR3 here is CASSARSVISTDTQYF. The CDR3 DNA reads as TGTGCCAGCAGCGCGAGGTCTGTGATTAGCACAGATACGCAGTATTTT.

This rearrangement joins TRBV11-1 to TRBJ2-1, with 10 bases that match TRBD1. Germline CDR1 reads SGHAT; CDR2 reads FQDESV (reference sequence). This CDR3 is 15 amino acids long. V gave up 4 bases and J gave up 6 bases; unmatched junction bases: 6. The CDR3 coding sequence is TGTGCCAGCAGCTCCCGGGACAGGGGTATCAATGAGCAGTTCTTC. It yields the protein CASSSRDRGINEQFF.

Notes on this clone: Other DNA variants within this sample encode the same CDR3. The rearrangement joins TRBV5-1 to TRBJ2-2; D is undetermined. The V and J ends lost 4 bases and 0 bases respectively, with 7 bases between them. The CDR3 has 14 amino acids. Germline CDR1 is SGHRS and CDR2 is YFSETQ. The CDR3 sequence is CASSLAANTGELFF. The CDR3 region has the DNA TGCGCCAGCAGCCTCGCGGCGAACACCGGGGAGCTGTTTTTT.

The chain has TRBV6-1 and TRBJ2-3; TRBD2 matches 13 bases. V lost 6 bases and J lost 3; bases outside the gene matches: 0. Germline CDR1 MNHNS, CDR2 SASEGT. The CDR3 has 14 amino acids. Here the CDR3 reads CASRTSGRTDTQYF. As DNA, the CDR3 is TGTGCCAGCAGGACTAGCGGGAGGACAGATACGCAGTATTTT.

Only a few counts were recorded for this clone. This sequence joins TRBV6-5 and TRBJ2-2, with D tentatively TRBD1 (6 bases). The CDR3 is made up of 13 amino acids. Trimming took off 7 bases at V and 5 bases at J, with 11 bases between the two ends. CDR1 is MNHEY, CDR2 SVGAGI, per germline. Written as DNA, the CDR3 is TGTGCCAGCATCTACAGGGTAACCGGGGAGCTGTTTTTT. This gives the protein CASIYRVTGELFF.

The chain recombines TRBV7-2 with TRBJ2-1, with 14 nucleotides matching TRBD2. The length of the CDR3 is 19 residues. The germline V gene has CDR1 SGHTA and CDR2 FQGNSA. J lost 4 bases, V lost 4 bases, and 12 bases had no gene match. The CDR3 DNA sequence: TGTGCCAGCAGCTACGGGACTAGCGGGAGTAGGGGGGTGTACAATGAGCAGTTCTTC. This codes for CASSYGTSGSRGVYNEQFF.

The chain is built from TRBV10-3 and TRBJ2-7; D perhaps matches TRBD2 (6 bases). With 5 bases removed from V and 0 bases from J, the gap between germline ends came to 11 bases. In germline, CDR1 is ENHRY, CDR2 SYGVKD. This CDR3 region has 14 residues. The CDR3 region is CAISLSGTSYEQYF. The DNA for the CDR3 is TGTGCCATCAGTCTTAGCGGTACCTCCTACGAGCAGTACTTC.

The chain employs TRBV5-1 and TRBJ2-3; 7 bases align to TRBD1. The CDR3 is made up of 18 amino acids. The V gene's germline CDR1 is SGHRS and CDR2 YFSETQ. V lost 0 bases, J lost 3 bases, and 13 bases stayed unmatched. CDR3 sequence reads: CASSLGAGGDRWTDTQYF. The CDR3 DNA is TGCGCCAGCAGCTTGGGGGCAGGGGGTGATAGGTGGACAGATACGCAGTATTTT.

V is TRBV18 and J is TRBJ2-1; D may be TRBD1 (5 bases). V gave up 6 bases and J gave up 10 bases, with 13 bases separating them. CDR1 is KGHSH, CDR2 LQKENI, per germline. The length of the CDR3 is 12 residues. The CDR3 loop reads CASSAGNLEQFF. DNA for the CDR3: TGTGCCAGCTCGGCAGGGAATTTGGAGCAGTTCTTC.

The rearrangement uses TRBV4-1 and TRBJ2-5; no reliable D call. Germline V gene sequence: CDR1 MGHRA, CDR2 YSYEKL. This CDR3 is 13 amino acids long. Trimming removed 5 bases at V and 2 bases at J, with 9 bases between. The CDR3 coding sequence is TGCGCCAGCAGCATCCAGGTACAAGAGACCCAGTACTTC. Residues: CASSIQVQETQYF.